These 20 T cell receptor beta chains were all obtained from the same sample, sequenced in a study of T cell responses to AZD1222 COVID-19 vaccine. Generated by immunoSEQ multiplex PCR, the TCRdb table keeps only in-frame clones and is missing some. The sample lists 110,000 or so clones; about 82% were seen once. The input for sequencing was peripheral blood, taken on day 0 of AZD1222 vaccination. The receptors were sampled from an adult in good health.

The chain joins TRBV4-1 to TRBJ1-2; D remains unclear. This CDR3 region has 14 residues. The V and J ends lost 0 bases and 11 bases respectively, with 16 bases between them. CDR1 is MGHRA, CDR2 YSYEKL, per germline. The CDR3 DNA reads as TGCGCCAGCAGCCAAGATAAGTCCCTGGTGGGTTACACCTTC. This gives the protein CASSQDKSLVGYTF.

V gene TRBV18 combines with J gene TRBJ2-1; D is unclear. The V gene's germline CDR1 is KGHSH and CDR2 LQKENI. CDR3 length: 14 residues. V shed 6 bases and J shed 6 bases, with 15 bases lying between them. Here the CDR3 reads CASSYQSQSNEQFF. The CDR3 nucleotides are TGTGCCAGCTCTTACCAGAGTCAGAGCAATGAGCAGTTCTTC.

The genes are TRBV6-5 and TRBJ1-5; a weak D match, TRBD1 (6 bases). The CDR3 has 12 amino acids. Germline V gene sequence: CDR1 MNHEY, CDR2 SVGAGI. V gave up 9 bases and J gave up 10 bases, with 16 bases separating them. The CDR3 coding sequence is TGTGCCAGTAATTACAGGGAAGAACCCCAGCATTTT. Encoded protein: CASNYREEPQHF.

This sequence joins TRBV3-1 (or the pseudogene TRBV3-2) and TRBJ2-5, with a weak D call TRBD1 (6 bases). Trimming cost V 3 bases and J 3 bases, with 11 bases left between them. Germline values: CDR1 LGHDT, CDR2 YNNKEL (reference sequence). This CDR3 contains 14 residues. In nucleotides, the CDR3 is TGTGCCAGCAGCCAGCCGGGACAAGAAGAGACCCAGTACTTC. Encoded protein: CASSQPGQEETQYF.

The chain combines TRBV24-1 with TRBJ1-1; D perhaps matches TRBD1 (6 bases). Per germline, CDR1 KGHDR and CDR2 SFDVKD. Trimming left V 7 bases short and J 4 bases short, with 12 bases between. The CDR3 is 13 amino acids. The CDR3 DNA reads as TGTGCCACCAGCCCGGGACACCTCACTGAAGCTTTCTTT. Protein: CATSPGHLTEAFF.

The chain joins TRBV6-4 to TRBJ1-2; 12 bases match TRBD1. V lost 3 bases and J lost 12; bases outside the gene matches: 8. The germline CDR1 and CDR2 sequences are MRHNA and SNTAGT. The CDR3 runs 14 residues. DNA of the CDR3: TGTGCCAGCAGTGAAGGTGGGACAGGGGGCGTCAACACCTTC. Translating it yields CASSEGGTGGVNTF.

This chain uses TRBV2 with TRBJ1-4; D might be TRBD1 (5 bases). The CDR3 contains 16 residues. The germline V and J ends were trimmed by 4 bases and 3 bases, with 15 bases remaining between them. Germline V CDR1 and CDR2: SNHLY, FYNNEI. This CDR3 is CASSGRATGPNEKLFF. CDR3 coding DNA: TGTGCCAGCAGTGGAAGGGCCACAGGTCCTAATGAAAAACTGTTTTTT.

V gene TRBV5-4 combines with J gene TRBJ1-2; 7 nucleotides align to TRBD1. CDR1 is SGHNT, CDR2 YYREEE, per germline (reference sequence). The CDR3 length is 16 residues. V lost 0 bases to trimming and J lost 2 bases; unmatched junction nucleotides: 7. The DNA of the CDR3 is TGTGCCAGCAGCTTGGTGCAGGGGGGATCGAACTATGGCTACACCTTC. Protein sequence: CASSLVQGGSNYGYTF. Full variable domain (missing parts from reference TRBV5-4 and TRBJ1-2): ETGVTQSPTHLIKTRGQQVTLRCSSQSGHNTVSWYQQALGQGPQFIFQYYREEENGRGNFPPRFSGLQFPNYSSELNVNALELDDSALYLCASSLVQGGSNYGYTFGSGTRLTVV.

V usage is TRBV7-3 and J usage is TRBJ1-2; TRBD1 matches at 9 bases. Germline assignment: CDR1 SGHTA and CDR2 FQGTGA. The CDR3 is 14 amino acids. With 5 bases clipped from V and 6 bases from J, the junction kept 7 bases outside the gene matches. The CDR3 sequence: CASSPGDRANGYTF. The DNA for the CDR3 is TGTGCCAGCAGCCCGGGGGACAGGGCGAATGGCTACACCTTC. The full variable domain, with the rest looked up from reference TRBV7-3 and TRBJ1-2, is GAGVSQTPSNKVTEKGKYVELRCDPISGHTALYWYRQSLGQGPEFLIYFQGTGAADDSGLPNDRFFAVRPEGSVSTLKIQRTERGDSAVYLCASSPGDRANGYTFGSGTRLTVV.

The rearrangement links TRBV28 to TRBJ2-7, with D tentatively TRBD1 (5 bases). V was clipped by 6 bases and J by 5 bases, with 20 bases between them. CDR1 and CDR2 (germline): MDHEN, SYDVKM. This CDR3 spans 15 amino acids. The DNA of the CDR3 is TGTGCCAGCAGCACCCCCGTAGGGGTTACAGACGAGCAGTACTTC. Protein: CASSTPVGVTDEQYF.

This clone was observed a single time. V is TRBV29-1 and J is TRBJ2-3; 8 bases map to TRBD2. V lost 6 bases and J lost 2; bases outside the gene matches: 7. The CDR3 is 14 amino acids. From germline, CDR1 is SQVTM and CDR2 ANQGSEA. CDR3 DNA: TGCAGCGTAGGTGGACTAGCACCCACAGATACGCAGTATTTT. Translating gives CSVGGLAPTDTQYF.

The chain links TRBV23-1 to TRBJ1-5, with unresolved D. TRBV23-1 is placed among ORFs of uncertain function. CDR3 size: 16 residues. Trimming took off 0 bases at V and 1 base at J, with 10 bases between the two ends. CDR3 DNA sequence: TGCGCCAGCAGTCAATCACCGGGAAGGAGCAATCAGCCCCAGCATTTT. It encodes CASSQSPGRSNQPQHF.

The chain combines TRBV23-1 with TRBJ2-7; D perhaps matches TRBD1 (6 bases). TRBV23-1 is reported as an ORF; its role is uncertain. The CDR3 is 13 amino acids. The V end was cut by 3 bases, the J end by 2 bases, with 8 bases between. CDR3 protein: CASSHRGPYEQYF. CDR3 coding DNA: TGCGCCAGCAGTCACAGGGGCCCCTACGAGCAGTACTTC.

V usage is TRBV28 and J usage is TRBJ1-2, with D possibly TRBD1 on 6 matching bases. V lost 8 bases and J lost 6, with 25 bases in between. The germline CDR1 and CDR2 sequences are MDHEN and SYDVKM. CDR3 size: 16 residues. The CDR3 nucleotides are TGTGCCAGCTCGATTTCACTACAGGGAGTCTATCATGGCTACACCTTC. It encodes CASSISLQGVYHGYTF.

The chain recombines TRBV6-5 with TRBJ1-6; weak D call: TRBD1 (5 bases). V was trimmed by 3 bases and J by 14 bases, leaving 14 bases between them. This CDR3 is 13 amino acids long. Germline CDR1 reads MNHEY; CDR2 reads SVGAGI. This chain's CDR3 is CASSYQGLGTLHF. For the CDR3, the DNA is TGTGCCAGCAGTTATCAGGGCTTGGGTACCCTCCACTTT.

The rearrangement links TRBV27 to TRBJ2-3; tentative D call: TRBD2 (6 bases). V was shortened by 7 bases and J by 2 bases, with 25 bases between the two germline ends. The CDR3 consists of 18 residues. Germline assignment: CDR1 MNHEY and CDR2 SMNVEV (reference sequence). The CDR3 is CASTGRILLAGNTDTQYF. Here the CDR3 DNA reads TGTGCCAGCACAGGACGGATTTTGCTGGCGGGGAACACAGATACGCAGTATTTT.

The chain links TRBV6-5 to TRBJ2-1; tentative D call: TRBD2 (5 bases). The V end lost 5 bases, the J end lost 7 bases, and 18 bases lay between the germline ends. Looked up from germline, CDR1 is MNHEY and CDR2 is SVGAGI. The length of the CDR3 is 15 residues. The CDR3 DNA reads as TGTGCCAGCAGTCGTGAGGGCAGAAGGTGGAATGAGCAGTTCTTC. Amino acid sequence: CASSREGRRWNEQFF.

This clone appeared once. The chain uses TRBV6-5 and TRBJ1-5; D is uncertain. CDR1 and CDR2 (germline): MNHEY, SVGAGI. V dropped 6 bases and J dropped 0 bases, with 12 bases sitting between them. The CDR3 runs 15 residues. The DNA of the CDR3 is TGTGCCAGCAGCCGCCTCGGGGATAGCAATCAGCCCCAGCATTTT. It is translated as CASSRLGDSNQPQHF.

Only one count was recorded for this clone. CDR3 DNA sequence: TGTGCCAGCAGTTTTTCCGGGGGAGGCTACAATGAGCAGTTCTTC. It codes for CASSFSGGGYNEQFF. The rearrangement joins TRBV27 to TRBJ2-1, with a weak D call TRBD2 (6 bases). Germline V CDR1 and CDR2: MNHEY, SMNVEV (reference sequence). Trimming took 3 bases from V and 3 from J, leaving 12 bases between them. This CDR3 is 15 amino acids long.

The CDR3, as DNA: TGTGCCAGCAGTGTGGCGGGGGGAGGGGCAGATACGCAGTATTTT. Amino acid sequence: CASSVAGGGADTQYF. This rearrangement joins TRBV2 to TRBJ2-3, with 8 positions matching TRBD2. This CDR3 region has 15 residues. Per germline, CDR1 SNHLY and CDR2 FYNNEI. The junction had 7 bases not matched to a gene; V was cut back by 4 bases and J by 4 bases.